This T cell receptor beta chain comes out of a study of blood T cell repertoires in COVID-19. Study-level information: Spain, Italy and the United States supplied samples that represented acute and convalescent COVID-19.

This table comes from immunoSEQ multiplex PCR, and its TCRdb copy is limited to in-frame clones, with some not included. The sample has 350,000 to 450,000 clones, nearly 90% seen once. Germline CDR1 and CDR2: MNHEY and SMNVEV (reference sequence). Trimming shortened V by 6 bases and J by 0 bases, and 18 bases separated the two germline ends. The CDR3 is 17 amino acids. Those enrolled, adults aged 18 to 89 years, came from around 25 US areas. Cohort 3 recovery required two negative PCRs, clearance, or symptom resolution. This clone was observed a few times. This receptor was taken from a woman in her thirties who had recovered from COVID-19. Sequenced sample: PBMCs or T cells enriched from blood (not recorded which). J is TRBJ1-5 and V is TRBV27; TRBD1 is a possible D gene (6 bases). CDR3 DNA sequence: TGTGCCAGCAGACCATTCCCAGGGGCGCTTAGCAATCAGCCCCAGCATTTT. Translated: CASRPFPGALSNQPQHF.